Below are 23 T cell receptor beta chains sequenced from a single sample in a study of blood T cell repertoires in COVID-19. The repertoire was sequenced with immunoSEQ multiplex PCR; TCRdb's copy has only in-frame clones and lacks some. The repertoire holds about 170,000 clones, with roughly 86% as singletons. Sequenced input: peripheral blood. These receptors were obtained from a woman of 80 years or more with COVID-19, enrolled during active disease.

This chain uses TRBV5-4 with TRBJ2-4; TRBD2 matches at 14 bases. This CDR3 is built from 17 residues. Per germline, CDR1 SGHNT and CDR2 YYREEE (reference sequence). J was trimmed by 2 bases and V by 4 bases; bases with no gene match: 5. As DNA, the CDR3 is TGTGCCAGCAGCCAGGGACTAGCGGGGGCTACCAAAAACATTCAGTACTTC. Translating gives CASSQGLAGATKNIQYF.

On this clone itself: Other DNA sequences of this sample code for an identical CDR3. This chain connects TRBV5-1 to TRBJ2-3, with TRBD2 identical over 10 bases. Germline loops: CDR1 SGHRS, CDR2 YFSETQ. CDR3 length: 14 residues. The J segment lost 3 bases and the V segment lost 2 bases, leaving 0 bases of the junction unmatched. The CDR3 is CASSLAGGTDTQYF. For the CDR3, the DNA is TGCGCCAGCAGCTTAGCGGGGGGGACAGATACGCAGTATTTT.

This chain joins TRBV28 and TRBJ2-7; 7 nucleotides line up with TRBD2. This CDR3 has 17 residues. The J segment lost 2 bases and the V segment lost 5 bases, leaving 15 bases of the junction unmatched. Germline CDR1 and CDR2: MDHEN and SYDVKM. For the CDR3, the DNA is TGTGCCAGCAGTACCTCGTCTGCTAGCGGAAGAACCTACGAGCAGTACTTC. This translates into CASSTSSASGRTYEQYF.

This chain joins TRBV11-1 and TRBJ2-3; 14 bases map to TRBD2. Germline CDR1 reads SGHAT; CDR2 reads FQDESV (reference sequence). V lost 11 bases, J lost 4 bases, and 8 bases stayed unmatched. CDR3 length equals 15 residues. The CDR3 nucleotides read TGTGCCTCCCGGACTAGCGGGGGGAGAGCAGATACGCAGTATTTT. Protein: CASRTSGGRADTQYF.

This clone was seen a single time. This chain connects TRBV10-3 to TRBJ1-6, with 7 bases that match TRBD1. The CDR3 covers 15 residues. From germline, CDR1 is ENHRY and CDR2 SYGVKD. J lost 6 bases, V lost 5 bases, and 7 bases had no gene match. CDR3 in DNA: TGTGCCATCAGTACAGGGGTAGGGGTTAATTCACCCCTCCACTTT. This encodes CAISTGVGVNSPLHF.

The chain carries TRBV11-2 and TRBJ2-4; D uncertain. This CDR3 contains 16 residues. Germline CDR1 is SGHAT and CDR2 is FQNNGV. V lost 4 bases, J lost 0 bases, and 13 bases lay in between. The CDR3 reads CASSSTSPLAKNIQYF. Written as DNA, the CDR3 is TGTGCCAGCAGCTCGACATCCCCCTTAGCCAAAAACATTCAGTACTTC.

This clone showed up just once. The rearrangement links TRBV5-1 to TRBJ1-3; 8 nucleotides line up with TRBD1. Per the germline V gene, CDR1 is SGHRS and CDR2 is YFSETQ. The CDR3 has 15 amino acids. V shed 1 base, J shed 3 bases, and the junction held 3 bases outside the gene matches. The CDR3, as DNA: TGCGCCAGCAGCTTGACAGGGGGTCGTGGAAACACCATATATTTT. This translates into CASSLTGGRGNTIYF.

This rearrangement joins TRBV6-5 to TRBJ2-5; 8 nucleotides line up with TRBD2. Germline trimming cut 6 bases from V and 7 bases from J; bases unmatched to any gene: 13. The CDR3 consists of 15 residues. CDR1 is MNHEY and CDR2 is SVGAGI in the germline V gene. DNA of the CDR3: TGTGCCAGCAGGTCCCGGGGGGGCCTCGGTTTGACCCAGTACTTC. As protein: CASRSRGGLGLTQYF.

Only a few counts were recorded for this clone. The V and J genes are TRBV6-5 and TRBJ1-1; 8 bases map to TRBD1. Trimming cost V 4 bases and J 5 bases; bases outside gene matches: 6. CDR3 size: 14 residues. Germline lookup yields CDR1 MNHEY and CDR2 SVGAGI. In DNA form, the CDR3 reads TGTGCCAGCAGTTCCACAGGGGGTTGGACTGAAGCTTTCTTT. It encodes CASSSTGGWTEAFF.

This chain joins TRBV11-2 and TRBJ2-1; D call uncertain. The ends were cut back, 3 bases at V and 7 bases at J, with 13 bases in the middle. Per germline, CDR1 SGHAT and CDR2 FQNNGV. The CDR3 is made up of 14 amino acids. CDR3 amino acids: CASSFPRLVNEQFF. In nucleotides, the CDR3 is TGTGCCAGCAGCTTTCCGAGGCTTGTAAATGAGCAGTTCTTC.

The gene calls are TRBV4-1 and TRBJ1-6; no reliable D call. Looked up from germline, CDR1 is MGHRA and CDR2 is YSYEKL. V lost 4 bases to trimming and J lost 6 bases, with 7 bases between them. There are 13 residues in the CDR3. This CDR3 reads CASSPGFNSPLHF. DNA of the CDR3: TGCGCCAGCAGCCCCGGGTTTAATTCACCCCTCCACTTT.

The genes are TRBV7-9 and TRBJ2-5, with D perhaps TRBD1 (5 bases). The V end was cut by 3 bases, the J end by 4 bases, with 9 bases between. The V gene's germline CDR1 is SEHNR and CDR2 FQNEAQ (reference sequence). This CDR3 spans 13 amino acids. CDR3 residues: CASSFQGRETQYF. The CDR3 bases are TGTGCCAGCAGCTTTCAGGGTAGAGAGACCCAGTACTTC.

The chain couples TRBV7-6 to TRBJ2-1, with 15 positions matching TRBD2. Trimming cost V 5 bases and J 10 bases; bases outside gene matches: 9. Germline CDR1 SGHVS, CDR2 FNYEAQ. The CDR3 spans 16 residues. CDR3 amino acids: CASSPRTSGGAGEQFF. In nucleotides, the CDR3 is TGTGCCAGCAGCCCTAGGACTAGCGGGGGGGCCGGGGAGCAGTTCTTC.

CDR3 DNA: TGTGCCAGCTCACCAGCGGAGGGAGCTCGTGGCTACACCTTC. It translates to CASSPAEGARGYTF. The chain has TRBV18 and TRBJ1-2; D not resolved. In germline, CDR1 is KGHSH, CDR2 LQKENI. V lost 2 bases to trimming and J lost 7 bases, with 14 bases between them. This CDR3 spans 14 amino acids.

The V call is TRBV7-2, the J call TRBJ2-1; D call uncertain. Germline assignment: CDR1 SGHTA and CDR2 FQGNSA. V lost 4 bases and J 10 bases, leaving 14 bases between the germline ends. The CDR3 extends over 13 amino acids. The CDR3 is CASSSSPSPEQFF. The CDR3 DNA is TGTGCCAGCAGCTCTTCCCCGTCCCCGGAGCAGTTCTTC.

This chain uses TRBV29-1 with TRBJ2-3; D gene ambiguous. CDR3 size: 12 residues. Germline CDR1 is SQVTM and CDR2 is ANQGSEA. V was cut by 2 bases and J by 2 bases, with 5 bases left in between. This CDR3 reads CSVENLTDTQYF. In nucleotides, the CDR3 is TGCAGCGTTGAAAATCTCACAGATACGCAGTATTTT.

This clone turned up a few times. The genes are TRBV5-1 and TRBJ2-7; no reliable D call. V was cut by 0 bases and J by 0 bases, with 10 bases left in between. CDR1 and CDR2 (germline): SGHRS, YFSETQ. CDR3 length: 15 residues. Here the CDR3 reads CASSLAFGSSYEQYF. DNA of the CDR3: TGCGCCAGCAGCTTGGCCTTTGGCAGCTCCTACGAGCAGTACTTC.

This clone appeared once. The J gene is TRBJ2-5, the V gene TRBV4-1; no firm D call. Trimming left V 3 bases short and J 4 bases short, with 15 bases between. The germline gives CDR1 MGHRA, CDR2 YSYEKL. The CDR3 spans 15 residues. DNA of the CDR3: TGCGCCAGCAGCCAGGCCTCGGCTGGAGCAGAGACCCAGTACTTC. This gives the protein CASSQASAGAETQYF.

This clone was detected only once. The rearrangement uses TRBV29-1 and TRBJ2-3; no clear D gene. The CDR3 extends over 13 amino acids. The germline V gene has CDR1 SQVTM and CDR2 ANQGSEA. Trimming left V 3 bases short and J 2 bases short, with 9 bases between. The CDR3 loop is CSVDWASTDTQYF. DNA of the CDR3: TGCAGCGTTGACTGGGCCTCCACAGATACGCAGTATTTT.

The chain joins TRBV2 to TRBJ1-1, with 10 bases identical to TRBD1. CDR1 and CDR2 (germline): SNHLY, FYNNEI. The CDR3 runs to 14 residues. V was clipped by 2 bases and J by 14 bases; unmatched bases: 11. CDR3 loop: CASSETPGQGPGFF. CDR3 in DNA: TGTGCCAGCAGTGAAACGCCGGGACAGGGGCCGGGCTTCTTT.

This clone was observed a handful of times. DNA of the CDR3: TGTGCCAGCTCACCAGTGGGGACTAGTCTCGGGGAGCTGTTTTTT. Translated, it gives CASSPVGTSLGELFF. V is TRBV18 and J is TRBJ2-2; 8 bases fit TRBD2. The CDR3 is 15 amino acids. V dropped 2 bases and J dropped 7; count of bases not matched to a gene: 6. Germline assignment: CDR1 KGHSH and CDR2 LQKENI.

This clone was counted once. The CDR3 is CASRLAVSYGYTF. CDR3 coding DNA: TGTGCCAGCAGACTGGCGGTCTCCTATGGCTACACCTTC. The chain couples TRBV28 to TRBJ1-2, with D unresolved. In germline, CDR1 is MDHEN, CDR2 SYDVKM. The ends were cut back, 6 bases at V and 4 bases at J, with 12 bases in the middle. The CDR3 is 13 residues long.

Here the CDR3 DNA reads TGTGCCAGTAGTATAAATGAGGGCTGGGATGGCTACACCTTC. It codes for CASSINEGWDGYTF. This chain connects TRBV19 to TRBJ1-2; D gene ambiguous. Germline CDR1 is LNHDA and CDR2 is SQIVND (reference sequence). Trimming removed 2 bases at V and 6 bases at J, with 13 bases between. There are 14 residues in the CDR3.